Listed below are T cell receptor beta chains from one sample, sequenced in a study of Ad26.COV2.S vaccination and SARS-CoV-2 variants. Sequenced by immunoSEQ multiplex PCR; TCRdb stores in-frame clones only, minus some. The sample records roughly 380,000 clones, 85% being singletons. The sample here was peripheral blood, taken in a trial of Ad26.COV2.S vaccine versus placebo. These receptors were taken from a person between 18 and 60 years old who received the Ad26.COV2.S COVID-19 vaccine or a placebo. Each CDR3 is given with its conserved first and last residue. A D gene is named only where the DNA matches it firmly. A row's size may be missing; if present it is once, few, many or a size class.

J: TRBJ2-1; D: NA; size: NA; V: TRBV7-2; DNA: TGTGCCAGCAGCTTAAGGTCAGGGCAAGGAAGTGAGCAGTTCTTC; CDR3: CASSLRSGQGSEQFF
J: TRBJ1-6; D: TRBD1; size: NA; V: TRBV6-5; DNA: TGTGCCAGCAGGGACAGGATCTCCTATAATTCACCCCTCCACTTT; CDR3: CASRDRISYNSPLHF
J: TRBJ2-3; D: NA; size: NA; V: TRBV6-5; DNA: TGTGCCAGCAGTTACGGCCCCGATACGCAGTATTTT; CDR3: CASSYGPDTQYF
J: TRBJ2-3; D: NA; size: NA; V: TRBV3-1/TRBV3-2; DNA: TGTGCCAGCAGCTCACATAAACGTAACGGGGATACGCAGTATTTT; CDR3: CASSSHKRNGDTQYF
J: TRBJ1-5; D: TRBD1; size: NA; V: TRBV2; DNA: TGTGCCAGCACCAGACAGGGTACCAATCAGCCCCAGCATTTT; CDR3: CASTRQGTNQPQHF
J: TRBJ2-7; D: NA; size: NA; V: TRBV9; DNA: TGTGCCAGCAGCGTAGTCTTTACCTACGAGCAGTACTTC; CDR3: CASSVVFTYEQYF
J: TRBJ2-5; D: TRBD2; size: NA; V: TRBV19; DNA: TGTGCCAGTAGTAAACTAGCGGGAGTTGAAGAGACCCAGTACTTC; CDR3: CASSKLAGVEETQYF
J: TRBJ1-4; D: NA; size: NA; V: TRBV9; DNA: TGTGCCAGCAGCGTAGACGGAAGGGTGGCAACTAATGAAAAACTGTTTTTT; CDR3: CASSVDGRVATNEKLFF
J: TRBJ2-7; D: NA; size: NA; V: TRBV6-2/TRBV6-3; DNA: TGTGCCAGCAGTTACGTGAGGAGGGCCTATATCTCCTACGAGCAGTACTTC; CDR3: CASSYVRRAYISYEQYF
J: TRBJ2-1; D: NA; size: NA; V: TRBV7-9; DNA: TGTGCCAGCAGCTTAGTACCCTTTAGTGGGAATGAGCAGTTCTTC; CDR3: CASSLVPFSGNEQFF
J: TRBJ1-2; D: NA; size: NA; V: TRBV27; DNA: TGTGCCAGCAGTCTCGAACAGGGCATCTATGGCTACACCTTC; CDR3: CASSLEQGIYGYTF
J: TRBJ2-7; D: NA; size: few; V: TRBV30; DNA: TGTGCCTGGCTGGGGGGGGGCCCTAACCATTTCTCCTACGAGCAGTACTTC; CDR3: CAWLGGGPNHFSYEQYF
J: TRBJ2-5; D: TRBD2; size: NA; V: TRBV5-4; DNA: TGTGCCAGCAGCTCGGGAGGCGGGTGGCTCCAAGAGACCCAGTACTTC; CDR3: CASSSGGGWLQETQYF
J: TRBJ2-7; D: NA; size: once; V: TRBV5-6; DNA: TGTGCCAGCAGCCAGAGGGGTTGGGACTACGAGCAGTACTTC; CDR3: CASSQRGWDYEQYF
J: TRBJ1-2; D: TRBD1; size: once; V: TRBV5-4; DNA: TGTGCCAGCAGCTTGGGACAGGGAGGGACTTATGGCTACACCTTC; CDR3: CASSLGQGGTYGYTF
J: TRBJ2-1; D: TRBD2; size: NA; V: TRBV2; DNA: TGTGCCAGCAGTAGACTAGCGGGAGAGGTGGATGAGCAGTTCTTC; CDR3: CASSRLAGEVDEQFF
J: TRBJ2-3; D: NA; size: NA; V: TRBV5-6; DNA: TGTGCCAGCAGCGAGGGGACAACCCCCACAGATACGCAGTATTTT; CDR3: CASSEGTTPTDTQYF
J: TRBJ2-5; D: NA; size: once; V: TRBV5-6; DNA: TGTGCCAGCAGCTTGGGGCAGATCGAGACCCAGTACTTC; CDR3: CASSLGQIETQYF
J: TRBJ2-1; D: TRBD2; size: NA; V: TRBV11-2; DNA: TGTGCCAGCAGCCCTGGGACTAGACATGAGCAGTTCTTC; CDR3: CASSPGTRHEQFF
J: TRBJ2-1; D: NA; size: NA; V: TRBV7-9; DNA: TGTGCCAGCAGCTTAGTAGGGTCCGGGACTCACAATGAGCAGTTCTTC; CDR3: CASSLVGSGTHNEQFF
J: TRBJ2-1; D: TRBD1; size: NA; V: TRBV7-9; DNA: TGTGCCAGCAGCTTAGTCGGGACAGCTTACAATGAGCAGTTCTTC; CDR3: CASSLVGTAYNEQFF
J: TRBJ2-6; D: TRBD2; size: NA; V: TRBV5-1; DNA: TGCGCCAGCAGCCTGATAGCGGGAGCTGGGGCCAACGTCCTGACTTTC; CDR3: CASSLIAGAGANVLTF
J: TRBJ2-5; D: TRBD2; size: NA; V: TRBV30; DNA: TGTGCCTGGGCTAGCGGGGGGTCCCAAGAGACCCAGTACTTC; CDR3: CAWASGGSQETQYF
J: TRBJ2-1; D: TRBD1; size: NA; V: TRBV24-1; DNA: TGTGCCACCAGTGATTTCTGGACAGGGCACAATGAGCAGTTCTTC; CDR3: CATSDFWTGHNEQFF
J: TRBJ2-3; D: NA; size: NA; V: TRBV9; DNA: TGTGCCAGCAGCGCGTCGTTGTCGGGTTTTCGGACAGATACGCAGTATTTT; CDR3: CASSASLSGFRTDTQYF
J: TRBJ2-1; D: TRBD2; size: NA; V: TRBV12-5; DNA: TGTGCTAGTGGTCTCGGACTAGCGGGGAATGAGCAGTTCTTC; CDR3: CASGLGLAGNEQFF
J: TRBJ2-3; D: NA; size: NA; V: TRBV27; DNA: TGTGCCAGCAGTCCTCTAAGTATCACAGATACGCAGTATTTT; CDR3: CASSPLSITDTQYF
J: TRBJ2-2; D: TRBD2; size: NA; V: TRBV18; DNA: TGTGCCAGCTCCGGACTAGCGGGGACCGGGGAGCTGTTTTTT; CDR3: CASSGLAGTGELFF
J: TRBJ2-1; D: NA; size: NA; V: TRBV10-3; DNA: TGTGCCATCAGTGAACCCCGGGAGTACTACAATGAGCAGTTCTTC; CDR3: CAISEPREYYNEQFF
J: TRBJ2-7; D: TRBD1; size: many; V: TRBV2; DNA: TGTGCCAGCAGTGAATGGAGGCCGGGACAGGCGTCCTACGAGCAGTACTTC; CDR3: CASSEWRPGQASYEQYF
J: TRBJ2-1; D: NA; size: NA; V: TRBV9; DNA: TGTGCCAGCAGCGTAGGAGGGACCTACAATGAGCAGTTCTTC; CDR3: CASSVGGTYNEQFF
J: TRBJ2-3; D: NA; size: NA; V: TRBV6-1; DNA: TGTGCCAGCAGTGAAAACCTAGGTGGCACAGATACGCAGTATTTT; CDR3: CASSENLGGTDTQYF
J: TRBJ2-1; D: TRBD2; size: once; V: TRBV28; DNA: TGTGCCAGCAGTTTACTAGGACTAGCGGGAGGAAGATTCAATGAGCAGTTCTTC; CDR3: CASSLLGLAGGRFNEQFF
J: TRBJ2-2; D: TRBD2; size: NA; V: TRBV15; DNA: TGTGCCACCAGCAGAGGCGGGGCTAGCGGGACCAGGACATCGAACACCGGGGAGCTGTTTTTT; CDR3: CATSRGGASGTRTSNTGELFF
J: TRBJ2-3; D: NA; size: once; V: TRBV18; DNA: TGTGCCAGCTCACCACCGGCTAGCACAGATACGCAGTATTTT; CDR3: CASSPPASTDTQYF
J: TRBJ2-3; D: NA; size: NA; V: TRBV7-8; DNA: TGTGCCAGCAGCCCCAGGCAGGGGGGTAGCACAGATACGCAGTATTTT; CDR3: CASSPRQGGSTDTQYF
J: TRBJ1-6; D: NA; size: NA; V: TRBV18; DNA: TGTGCCAGCTCACCGGGAGCGGGGGGTTCACCCCTCCACTTT; CDR3: CASSPGAGGSPLHF
J: TRBJ2-3; D: NA; size: NA; V: TRBV10-3; DNA: TGTGCCATTAAACACGACACAGATACGCAGTATTTT; CDR3: CAIKHDTDTQYF
J: TRBJ2-7; D: TRBD1; size: NA; V: TRBV18; DNA: TGTGCCAGCTCACACTGGGACAGGCCCCTCTACGAGCAGTACTTC; CDR3: CASSHWDRPLYEQYF
J: TRBJ2-3; D: TRBD1; size: NA; V: TRBV29-1; DNA: TGCAGCGCCCCCGGACAGGCCACAGATACGCAGTATTTT; CDR3: CSAPGQATDTQYF
J: TRBJ2-7; D: NA; size: NA; V: TRBV29-1; DNA: TGCAGCGTTGAAGAATTAGGTAGAGCCTACGAGCAGTACTTC; CDR3: CSVEELGRAYEQYF
J: TRBJ2-7; D: TRBD1; size: NA; V: TRBV28; DNA: TGTGCCAGCAGTCTGTCAGGGGGCCGTAGCGAGCAGTACTTC; CDR3: CASSLSGGRSEQYF
J: TRBJ2-1; D: NA; size: NA; V: TRBV7-2; DNA: TGTGCCAGCAGCGTGACAGTGTCGTCCTACAATGAGCAGTTCTTC; CDR3: CASSVTVSSYNEQFF
J: TRBJ2-7; D: TRBD1; size: NA; V: TRBV9; DNA: TGTGCCAGCAGTCGAGCCGGGACAGGGACCGCCTACGAGCAGTACTTC; CDR3: CASSRAGTGTAYEQYF
J: TRBJ2-4; D: NA; size: NA; V: TRBV5-4; DNA: TGTGCCAGCAGCTCCGGTGGGGACTCCGGGGGCAAAAACATTCAGTACTTC; CDR3: CASSSGGDSGGKNIQYF
J: TRBJ2-3; D: NA; size: NA; V: TRBV12-5; DNA: TGTGCTAGTGGTTTGGTACGCTCGGGGGCCAATGGAGATACGCAGTATTTT; CDR3: CASGLVRSGANGDTQYF
J: TRBJ2-7; D: TRBD1; size: NA; V: TRBV6-2/TRBV6-3; DNA: TGTGCCAGCAGTTATGCAAAAATACAGGGGGTATTTTTCTCCTACGAGCAGTACTTC; CDR3: CASSYAKIQGVFFSYEQYF
J: TRBJ1-1; D: NA; size: NA; V: TRBV5-4; DNA: TGTGCCTTTATCCGGAACACTGAAGCTTTCTTT; CDR3: CAFIRNTEAFF
J: TRBJ2-1; D: NA; size: NA; V: TRBV7-8; DNA: TGTGCCAGCTCATATGGGAGATTCAATGAGCAGTTCTTC; CDR3: CASSYGRFNEQFF
J: TRBJ2-7; D: TRBD2; size: NA; V: TRBV12-3/TRBV12-4; DNA: TGTGCCAGCACCCTAGCGGGGTACTACGAGCAGTACTTC; CDR3: CASTLAGYYEQYF
J: TRBJ2-3; D: TRBD2; size: once; V: TRBV18; DNA: TGTGCCAGCTCACCATCCGGTGGGACTAAAACAGATACGCAGTATTTT; CDR3: CASSPSGGTKTDTQYF